The 28 T cell receptor beta chains presented below share a single source sample, sequenced in a study of T-cell reconstitution after alpha-beta-depleted transplantation in children. Preparation of the TCRbeta library involved a method that used unique molecular identifiers. TCRdb re-analysed the PCR reads in MiXCR, keeping a single row per CDR3 protein. The sample records approximately 170,000 distinct CDR3 sequences, over 8.5% being singletons. The sample consisted of PBMCs, taken before TCRalphabeta/CD19-depleted stem cell transplant. These receptors were obtained from a boy aged 2 to 10 with acute myeloid leukemia, due to receive a stem cell transplant.

In this sample, this clonotype turned up many times. This chain joins TRBV5-1 and TRBJ2-1, with D possibly being TRBD1 or TRBD2 (5 bases each). Germline V gene data show CDR1 as SGHRS and CDR2 as YFSETQ. This CDR3 has 17 residues. V lost 4 bases to trimming and J lost 3 bases, with 20 bases between them. The CDR3 DNA reads as TGCGCCAGCAGCGCGGACATTCCGGGACCACTCTACAATGAGCAGTTCTTC. It encodes CASSADIPGPLYNEQFF.

This clonotype was seen repeatedly, ten times or more. The genes are TRBV6-5 and TRBJ1-1, with TRBD1 as a possible D gene (5 bases). V lost 3 bases and J lost 5, with 10 bases in between. Germline V gene sequence: CDR1 MNHEY, CDR2 SVGAGI. CDR3 length: 13 amino acids. CDR3 residues: CASSYGGGTEAFF. CDR3 in DNA: TGTGCCAGCAGTTATGGTGGGGGTACTGAAGCTTTCTTT.

This clonotype was observed at least ten times. The chain is built from TRBV3-1 and TRBJ2-7, with 8 bases aligning to TRBD1. Losses at the gene ends were 3 bases for V and 2 bases for J; bases not matched to a gene: 3. Looked up from germline, CDR1 is LGHDT and CDR2 is YNNKEL (reference sequence). The CDR3 runs to 14 residues. Here the CDR3 DNA reads TGTGCCAGCAGCCAGACAGGGGTCCCCTACGAGCAGTACTTC. Translated: CASSQTGVPYEQYF.

This clonotype has at least ten counts. The V and J genes are TRBV12-3 or TRBV12-4 and TRBJ1-5; perhaps TRBD1 as D (6 bases). CDR3 length: 14 amino acids. Trimming cost V 3 bases and J 2 bases, with 8 bases left between them. CDR3 residues: CASSFRQGNQPQHF. As DNA, the CDR3 is TGTGCCAGCAGTTTCAGACAGGGCAATCAGCCCCAGCATTTT.

This clonotype has a count of ten or more. V gene TRBV28 combines with J gene TRBJ1-5; tentatively, D is TRBD1 (5 bases). The CDR3 consists of 12 residues. V was cut by 6 bases and J by 7 bases, with 10 bases left in between. Germline V CDR1 and CDR2: MDHEN, SYDVKM. The CDR3, as DNA: TGTGCCAGCAGCTGGGGGGGACAGCCCCAGCATTTT. Residues: CASSWGGQPQHF.

This clonotype was observed many times. The gene calls are TRBV11-2 and TRBJ2-2; D is ambiguous. Deletions cut 1 base from V and 6 bases from J, with 12 bases between. This CDR3 spans 15 amino acids. Germline V gene data show CDR1 as SGHAT and CDR2 as FQNNGV. The CDR3 nucleotides are TGTGCCAGCAGCTTAGGGGGTGTCCGCCCCGGGGAGCTGTTTTTT. It specifies CASSLGGVRPGELFF.

The chain employs TRBV12-3 or TRBV12-4 and TRBJ2-2; no clear D. The CDR3 length is 12 residues. Trimming left V 6 bases short and J 8 bases short, with 10 bases between. This chain's CDR3 is CASSPSHGELFF. The CDR3 DNA sequence: TGTGCCAGCAGCCCTTCACATGGGGAGCTGTTTTTT.

This chain joins TRBV6-5 and TRBJ2-4; D assignment may be TRBD1 or TRBD2 (5 bases each). The germline V and J ends were trimmed by 2 bases and 8 bases, with 13 bases remaining between them. The V gene's germline CDR1 is MNHEY and CDR2 SVGAGI. This CDR3 is built from 14 residues. This CDR3 reads CASSYGGRADIQYF. The CDR3 DNA sequence: TGTGCCAGCAGTTACGGGGGACGGGCCGACATTCAGTACTTC.

This clonotype appeared many times. This chain uses TRBV15 with TRBJ1-6; D remains ambiguous. This CDR3 is 12 amino acids long. The germline CDR1 and CDR2 sequences are LNHNV and YYDKDF (reference sequence). The V and J ends lost 4 bases and 9 bases respectively, with 7 bases between them. CDR3 region: CATSTTTSPLHF. Here the CDR3 DNA reads TGTGCCACCAGCACAACTACTTCACCCCTCCACTTT.

This clonotype was seen ten or more times. The gene calls are TRBV7-2 and TRBJ2-5; D may be TRBD2 (6 bases). Germline V lookup: CDR1 SGHTA, CDR2 FQGNSA. V was pared by 5 bases and J by 5 bases, with 12 bases between. The CDR3 runs 13 residues. For the CDR3, the DNA is TGTGCCAGCAGCGAGACTAGACTGGAGACCCAGTACTTC. This translates into CASSETRLETQYF.

There are many counts of this clonotype. The gene calls are TRBV13 and TRBJ2-1; 8 positions match TRBD2. The germline V gene has CDR1 PRHDT and CDR2 FYEKMQ (reference sequence). V dropped 2 bases and J dropped 3; count of bases not matched to a gene: 3. The CDR3 totals 15 residues. The CDR3 spells CASSLREGVYNEQFF. The CDR3 DNA reads TGTGCCAGCAGCTTACGGGAGGGTGTCTACAATGAGCAGTTCTTC.

This clonotype was seen ten or more times. The chain carries TRBV28 and TRBJ1-5; TRBD1 matches 10 bases. V lost 7 bases to trimming and J lost 1 base; unmatched junction nucleotides: 1. Per germline, CDR1 MDHEN and CDR2 SYDVKM. The CDR3 runs to 14 residues. The CDR3 loop is CASTTGGSNQPQHF. CDR3 bases: TGTGCCAGCACGACAGGGGGCAGCAATCAGCCCCAGCATTTT. Looking up the rest from reference TRBV28 and TRBJ1-5 gives the full variable domain: DVKVTQSSRYLVKRTGEKVFLECVQDMDHENMFWYRQDPGLGLRLIYFSYDVKMKEKGDIPEGYSVSREKKERFSLILESASTNQTSMYLCASTTGGSNQPQHFGDGTRLSIL.

This clonotype was counted at least ten times. The V and J genes are TRBV4-1 and TRBJ1-1; 7 nucleotides align to TRBD1. This CDR3 has 16 residues. Trimming removed 6 bases from V and 0 bases from J; junction bases left unmatched: 10. Per the germline V gene, CDR1 is MGHRA and CDR2 is YSYEKL. CDR3 protein: CASRVIGQAMNTEAFF. For the CDR3, the DNA is TGCGCCAGCAGGGTTATCGGACAGGCTATGAACACTGAAGCTTTCTTT.

In this sample, this clonotype turned up many times. The chain combines TRBV7-9 with TRBJ1-1, with 7 bases identical to TRBD1. The germline V gene encodes CDR1 SEHNR and CDR2 FQNEAQ (reference sequence). CDR3 length equals 11 residues. V was clipped by 5 bases and J by 11 bases; unmatched bases: 5. The CDR3 region has the DNA TGTGCCAGCAGCGACAGGGTGGGGGCTTTCTTT. As protein: CASSDRVGAFF.

This clonotype was counted many times. The V and J genes are TRBV6-1 and TRBJ2-2, with 7 bases aligning to TRBD1. With 2 bases clipped from V and 4 bases from J, the junction kept 4 bases outside the gene matches. CDR3 length equals 15 residues. The germline gives CDR1 MNHNS, CDR2 SASEGT. The CDR3 region has the DNA TGTGCCAGCAGTGAAAGTACAGGGGCCACCGGGGAGCTGTTTTTT. It is translated as CASSESTGATGELFF.

This clonotype occurred many times. The chain has TRBV20-1 and TRBJ2-3, with D tentatively TRBD1 or TRBD2 (6 bases each). This CDR3 spans 14 amino acids. Germline values: CDR1 DFQATT, CDR2 SNEGSKA (reference sequence). Trimming removed 6 bases at V and 2 bases at J, with 15 bases between. CDR3 DNA: TGCAGTGCAGGGGGGCCTCAACACACAGATACGCAGTATTTT. Encoded protein: CSAGGPQHTDTQYF.

Ten or more counts support this clonotype. The chain couples TRBV20-1 to TRBJ1-2; D is perhaps TRBD1 (6 bases). The CDR3 consists of 13 residues. CDR1 and CDR2 from the germline V gene are DFQATT and SNEGSKA (reference sequence). V lost 3 bases and J 4 bases, leaving 12 bases between the germline ends. Here the CDR3 DNA reads TGCAGTGCTAGGGTGCAAGGGGGCTATGGCTACACCTTC. It yields the protein CSARVQGGYGYTF.

This clonotype was found many times. The rearrangement joins TRBV11-2 to TRBJ2-2; 7 bases map to TRBD2. The CDR3 consists of 20 residues. From germline, CDR1 is SGHAT and CDR2 FQNNGV. V trimming: 0 bases; J trimming: 1 base; junction bases outside the gene matches: 14. CDR3 nucleotides: TGTGCCAGCAGCTTAGATTGGTTGCGACTTCAGCGGGGGAACACCGGGGAGCTGTTTTTT. This codes for CASSLDWLRLQRGNTGELFF.

At least ten counts were recorded for this clonotype. The chain joins TRBV5-1 to TRBJ2-3; D possibly matches TRBD1 or TRBD2 (6 bases each). The length of the CDR3 is 13 residues. Trimming shortened V by 4 bases and J by 7 bases, and 13 bases separated the two germline ends. Germline V gene lookup returns CDR1 SGHRS and CDR2 YFSETQ. DNA for the CDR3: TGCGCCAGCAGCATAGAGGGGGGATATACGCAGTATTTT. Translation: CASSIEGGYTQYF.

The J gene is TRBJ2-2, the V gene TRBV5-4; no firm D call. The CDR3 spans 14 residues. V was shortened by 0 bases and J by 8 bases, with 11 bases between the two germline ends. The germline CDR1 and CDR2 sequences are SGHNT and YYREEE (reference sequence). DNA for the CDR3: TGTGCCAGCAGCTTGGCCAAGAAGGGTGGGGAGCTGTTTTTT. Its translation: CASSLAKKGGELFF.

This clonotype was seen at least ten times. This chain uses TRBV5-1 with TRBJ2-2; 8 bases are a match to TRBD2. The CDR3 is made up of 23 amino acids. J gave up 1 base and V 4 bases, and 27 bases lay outside the gene matches. CDR1 and CDR2 from the germline V gene are SGHRS and YFSETQ. CDR3 nucleotides: TGCGCCAGCAGCGTTAGACCCGCTGTTCCTAGCGGGCGGGCACCCGTGAACACCGGGGAGCTGTTTTTT. Its translation is CASSVRPAVPSGRAPVNTGELFF.

This clonotype has ten or more counts. The chain joins TRBV19 to TRBJ2-1, with 10 positions matching TRBD2. Unmatched junction bases numbered 6, after V lost 3 bases and J lost 7 bases. Per the germline V gene, CDR1 is LNHDA and CDR2 is SQIVND (reference sequence). This CDR3 contains 15 residues. CDR3 sequence: CASSMLAGALNEQFF. In DNA form, the CDR3 reads TGTGCCAGTAGTATGCTAGCGGGAGCGTTGAATGAGCAGTTCTTC.

The table lists this clonotype with many counts. The genes are TRBV20-1 and TRBJ1-3, with D unclear. Trimming pared 4 bases from V and 0 bases from J, leaving 10 bases between. Germline values: CDR1 DFQATT, CDR2 SNEGSKA (reference sequence). The CDR3 contains 14 residues. In DNA, the CDR3 is TGCAGTGCTAAAGCGGGCGACTCTGGAAACACCATATATTTT. This gives the protein CSAKAGDSGNTIYF.

This clonotype was seen at least ten times. The chain joins TRBV29-1 to TRBJ2-3; 8 bases match TRBD2. J lost 1 base, V lost 3 bases, and 6 bases had no gene match. Germline V gene lookup returns CDR1 SQVTM and CDR2 ANQGSEA. This CDR3 spans 15 amino acids. The CDR3 loop is CSVEGLGEGTDTQYF. DNA of the CDR3: TGCAGCGTTGAGGGACTAGGAGAGGGCACAGATACGCAGTATTTT.

As regards this clonotype: A much more abundant neighbour one base away suggests this may be a read error. The chain carries TRBV20-1 and TRBJ1-2; no firm D call. The CDR3 covers 13 residues. Germline V gene data show CDR1 as DFQATT and CDR2 as SNEGSKA (reference sequence). The CDR3 sequence is CSASTGRGYGDTF. The DNA of the CDR3 is TGCAGTGCAAGCACCGGGAGAGGGTATGGCGACACCTTC.

This clonotype was picked up many times. The chain combines TRBV7-9 with TRBJ1-2; possible D gene TRBD1, 6 bases. CDR3 length: 13 amino acids. Germline CDR1 and CDR2: SEHNR and FQNEAQ (reference sequence). Trimming removed 1 base at V and 6 bases at J, with 9 bases between. The CDR3 spells CASSLVGAHGYTF. DNA of the CDR3: TGTGCCAGCAGCTTAGTGGGGGCGCATGGCTACACCTTC.

This clonotype was recorded at least ten times. The chain joins TRBV5-1 to TRBJ2-7; the match to TRBD2 covers 7 bases. Trimming cost V 4 bases and J 3 bases; bases outside gene matches: 7. Germline V gives CDR1 SGHRS, CDR2 YFSETQ. CDR3 length: 14 residues. CDR3 nucleotide sequence: TGCGCCAGCAGCGCCTCGAGCGGGGTCTACGAGCAGTACTTC. It translates to CASSASSGVYEQYF.

This clonotype occurred many times. The chain links TRBV27 to TRBJ1-6; D may be TRBD1 (5 bases). Germline CDR1 reads MNHEY; CDR2 reads SMNVEV (reference sequence). Trimming removed 8 bases from V and 5 bases from J, with 10 bases in between. The CDR3 contains 13 residues. DNA of the CDR3: TGTGCCAGCCGGACATTGGATAATTCACCCCTCCACTTT. It is translated as CASRTLDNSPLHF.